These 25 T cell receptor beta chains were sequenced from one sample in a study of shared clonotypes between healthy human individuals. Only in-frame clones appear in the TCRdb table, and some are missing; sequencing was by immunoSEQ multiplex PCR. Of roughly 1.4 million clones listed, around 98.5% were seen once; the top ten hold around 0.33%. Sequencing input: naive CD4+ T cells sorted from blood. The subset here: CD45RA+ positively selected. The origin of the receptors is a young man in good health.

The rearrangement uses TRBV7-9 and TRBJ2-1; possible D gene TRBD2, 6 bases. The CDR3 loop spans 17 amino acids. CDR1 and CDR2 (germline): SEHNR, FQNEAQ (reference sequence). V lost 3 bases and J 5 bases, leaving 20 bases between the germline ends. The CDR3 sequence: CASSFRWDSSLDNEQFF. The CDR3 DNA sequence: TGTGCCAGCAGCTTCCGCTGGGACTCCTCTTTGGACAATGAGCAGTTCTTC.

The gene calls are TRBV6-1 and TRBJ2-3, with D perhaps TRBD1 or TRBD2 (6 bases each). The CDR3 spans 14 residues. Trimming took off 6 bases at V and 3 bases at J, with 13 bases between the two ends. CDR1 MNHNS and CDR2 SASEGT come from the germline V gene. The CDR3 spells CASRHQGRTDTQYF. The CDR3 DNA is TGTGCCAGCAGGCATCAGGGGAGGACAGATACGCAGTATTTT.

The chain employs TRBV7-9 and TRBJ2-7; D is possibly TRBD2 (5 bases). Germline V lookup: CDR1 SEHNR, CDR2 FQNEAQ (reference sequence). The CDR3 is 15 residues long. V lost 1 base and J lost 7, with 17 bases in between. The CDR3 DNA reads TGTGCCAGCAGCTTAGTGGACCAAGCTACGGGGGAGCAGTACTTC. The encoded protein is CASSLVDQATGEQYF.

As for this clone: This CDR3 is also generated by other DNA sequences in the sample. V gene TRBV9 combines with J gene TRBJ2-7, with 8 bases lining up with TRBD1. Germline lookup yields CDR1 SGDLS and CDR2 YYNGEE. The CDR3 spans 14 residues. The ends lost 4 bases at V and 1 base at J; junction bases unmatched: 4. CDR3 region: CASSFGQGSYEQYF. The CDR3, as DNA: TGTGCCAGCAGCTTCGGACAGGGATCCTACGAGCAGTACTTC. Based on the CDR3 plus reference TRBV9 and TRBJ2-7, the full variable domain is DSGVTQTPKHLITATGQRVTLRCSPRSGDLSVYWYQQSLDQGLQFLIQYYNGEERAKGNILERFSAQQFPDLHSELNLSSLELGDSALYFCASSFGQGSYEQYFGPGTRLTVT.

The chain carries TRBV6-6 and TRBJ1-1; D ambiguous. This CDR3 is built from 15 residues. CDR1 is MNHNY and CDR2 is SVGAGI in the germline V gene (reference sequence). The ends were cut back, 5 bases at V and 0 bases at J, with 13 bases in the middle. DNA of the CDR3: TGTGCCAGCAGTCCCCGGTGGGGTATGAACACTGAAGCTTTCTTT. It specifies CASSPRWGMNTEAFF.

The J gene is TRBJ2-7, the V gene TRBV10-2, with D possibly matching TRBD2 (6 bases). The CDR3 loop spans 14 amino acids. Germline V CDR1 and CDR2: WSHSY, SAAADI. Trimming took off 3 bases at V and 2 bases at J, with 11 bases between the two ends. The CDR3 DNA reads as TGCGCCAGCAGTGAAGGTGGGGGGACCTACGAGCAGTACTTC. It yields the protein CASSEGGGTYEQYF.

The rearrangement uses TRBV6-5 and TRBJ2-7; TRBD1 agrees at 9 bases. V shed 1 base and J 6 bases; nucleotides not matched to a gene: 7. CDR3 length equals 15 residues. Germline V gene data show CDR1 as MNHEY and CDR2 as SVGAGI. The CDR3 spells CASSYLGQGASEQYF. Written as DNA, the CDR3 is TGTGCCAGCAGTTACTTGGGACAGGGAGCGTCCGAGCAGTACTTC.

The chain uses TRBV5-1 and TRBJ2-7, with TRBD2 identical over 8 bases. From germline, CDR1 is SGHRS and CDR2 YFSETQ. This CDR3 is built from 15 residues. V trimming: 5 bases; J trimming: 0 bases; junction bases outside the gene matches: 7. The CDR3 coding sequence is TGCGCCAGCAGGTATACGGGGACTAGCTCCTACGAGCAGTACTTC. Its protein product is CASRYTGTSSYEQYF.

This chain uses TRBV5-5 with TRBJ1-1, with D tentatively TRBD1 (6 bases). CDR3 length: 13 residues. Trimming removed 4 bases from V and 4 bases from J, with 11 bases in between. Germline CDR1 and CDR2: SGHKS and YYEKEE (reference sequence). The chain's CDR3 is CASSLHRVTEAFF. The CDR3 bases are TGTGCCAGCAGCCTGCACAGGGTCACTGAAGCTTTCTTT. Together with reference TRBV5-5 and TRBJ1-1, the CDR3 gives the full variable domain: DAGVTQSPTHLIKTRGQQVTLRCSPISGHKSVSWYQQVLGQGPQFIFQYYEKEERGRGNFPDRFSARQFPNYSSELNVNALLLGDSALYLCASSLHRVTEAFFGQGTRLTVV.

J is TRBJ2-7 and V is TRBV19; 10 bases are a match to TRBD2. In germline, CDR1 is LNHDA, CDR2 SQIVND (reference sequence). The CDR3 sequence is 17 residues long. V shed 5 bases and J 8 bases; nucleotides not matched to a gene: 18. CDR3 coding DNA: TGTGCCAGTAGTTTCCGGGGGCAAGCTAGCGGGAGATTAAAGCAGTACTTC. It specifies CASSFRGQASGRLKQYF.

The chain joins TRBV27 to TRBJ2-1, with TRBD2 matching over 9 bases. The CDR3 spans 15 residues. Trimming took 3 bases from V and 5 from J; bases not matched to a gene: 5. Germline V gene lookup returns CDR1 MNHEY and CDR2 SMNVEV (reference sequence). CDR3 loop: CASSLSGTSNNEQFF. DNA of the CDR3: TGTGCCAGCAGTTTGTCCGGGACTAGCAACAATGAGCAGTTCTTC.

The rearrangement joins TRBV9 to TRBJ2-7; unclear D gene. Germline CDR1 and CDR2: SGDLS and YYNGEE. This CDR3 contains 14 residues. With 4 bases removed from V and 1 base from J, the gap between germline ends came to 12 bases. CDR3 nucleotide sequence: TGTGCCAGCAGCCCTCAAGACTCGTCCTACGAGCAGTACTTC. Translating it yields CASSPQDSSYEQYF.

This chain connects TRBV14 to TRBJ2-1; D is unresolved. The V and J ends lost 1 base and 7 bases respectively, with 14 bases between them. The CDR3 runs 15 residues. Germline V gene lookup returns CDR1 SGHDN and CDR2 FVKESK. CDR3 coding DNA: TGTGCCAGCAGCCAAGTGGTAGGATGGGCTAATGAGCAGTTCTTC. As protein: CASSQVVGWANEQFF.

The chain recombines TRBV6-1 with TRBJ2-5; weak D call: TRBD1 (5 bases). V dropped 2 bases and J dropped 5 bases, with 9 bases sitting between them. Germline CDR1 MNHNS, CDR2 SASEGT. There are 13 residues in the CDR3. CDR3 DNA: TGTGCCAGCAGTGAACAGGGTACGGAGACCCAGTACTTC. The encoded protein is CASSEQGTETQYF.

The table lists this clone with a count of one. This sequence joins TRBV11-1 and TRBJ2-2; no reliable D call. V was pared by 7 bases and J by 2 bases, with 8 bases between. Germline V CDR1 and CDR2: SGHAT, FQDESV (reference sequence). The CDR3 consists of 13 residues. In nucleotides, the CDR3 is TGTGCCAGCATCCCCCTAAACACCGGGGAGCTGTTTTTT. Amino acid sequence: CASIPLNTGELFF.

The chain combines TRBV5-4 with TRBJ1-1, with 10 bases matching TRBD1. The V and J ends lost 4 bases and 4 bases, in that order; junction bases with no gene match: 10. CDR1 and CDR2 (germline): SGHNT, YYREEE (reference sequence). The CDR3 sequence is 16 residues long. DNA for the CDR3: TGTGCCAGCAGCCGAGGGACAGGGGCGTCTTTCACTGAAGCTTTCTTT. As protein: CASSRGTGASFTEAFF.

V and J are TRBV30 and TRBJ2-5; no reliable D call. Per germline, CDR1 GTSNPN and CDR2 SVGIG (reference sequence). CDR3 length equals 11 residues. Trimming stripped 5 bases from V and 0 bases from J, with 4 bases between. The CDR3 reads CAWAHQETQYF. The CDR3 DNA follows: TGTGCCTGGGCCCACCAAGAGACCCAGTACTTC.

The rearrangement links TRBV5-5 to TRBJ2-5, with D uncertain. CDR3 length: 16 amino acids. V dropped 4 bases and J dropped 0 bases, with 16 bases sitting between them. CDR1 and CDR2 from the germline V gene are SGHKS and YYEKEE (reference sequence). The CDR3 DNA sequence: TGTGCCAGCAGCCGTAGACCGAACGTGTACCAAGAGACCCAGTACTTC. Encoded protein: CASSRRPNVYQETQYF.

The chain carries TRBV9 and TRBJ2-7; D remains unclear. V shed 0 bases and J shed 0 bases, with 10 bases lying between them. This CDR3 has 15 amino acids. Germline V lookup: CDR1 SGDLS, CDR2 YYNGEE. CDR3 DNA: TGTGCCAGCAGCGTAGACTCGCGGAGCTCCTACGAGCAGTACTTC. Translation gives CASSVDSRSSYEQYF.

The chain links TRBV28 to TRBJ2-2; maybe TRBD2 (6 bases). The CDR3 has 18 amino acids. Germline V lookup: CDR1 MDHEN, CDR2 SYDVKM. Trimming left V 6 bases short and J 1 base short, with 21 bases between. The CDR3 loop is CASSRGVPWTLNTGELFF. The CDR3, as DNA: TGTGCCAGCAGCCGCGGGGTCCCATGGACCCTGAACACCGGGGAGCTGTTTTTT.

This rearrangement joins TRBV4-3 to TRBJ2-1; 8 nucleotides match TRBD2. The CDR3 extends over 15 amino acids. Unmatched junction bases numbered 5, after V lost 3 bases and J lost 4 bases. Germline V lookup: CDR1 LGHNA, CDR2 YSLEER. The CDR3 DNA follows: TGCGCCAGCAGCCATCACAGCGGGAGTTACAATGAGCAGTTCTTC. Its protein product is CASSHHSGSYNEQFF.

The V gene is TRBV29-1, the J gene TRBJ1-2, with D hard to call. The CDR3 is made up of 11 amino acids. The germline V gene encodes CDR1 SQVTM and CDR2 ANQGSEA. The CDR3 spells CSLSAVDGYTF. The DNA for the CDR3 is TGCAGTCTATCGGCAGTGGATGGCTACACCTTC. Full variable domain (outside the CDR3, taken from reference TRBV29-1 and TRBJ1-2): SAVISQKPSRDICQRGTSLTIQCQVDSQVTMMFWYRQQPGQSLTLIATANQGSEATYESGFVIDKFPISRPNLTFSTLTVSNMSPEDSSIYLCSLSAVDGYTFGSGTRLTVV.

With regard to this clone: In the same sample, other DNA sequences code for this CDR3. The chain combines TRBV9 with TRBJ2-6; 9 bases line up with TRBD1. Germline V gene data show CDR1 as SGDLS and CDR2 as YYNGEE. Germline trimming cut 3 bases from V and 2 bases from J; bases unmatched to any gene: 6. This CDR3 has 17 amino acids. DNA for the CDR3: TGTGCCAGCAGCGCCCGACAGGGGGGCGCTGGGGCCAACGTCCTGACTTTC. It translates to CASSARQGGAGANVLTF.

The V gene is TRBV28, the J gene TRBJ2-5; D may be TRBD2 (5 bases). With 6 bases removed from V and 9 bases from J, the gap between germline ends came to 14 bases. The CDR3 runs to 12 residues. CDR1 is MDHEN, CDR2 SYDVKM, per germline. The CDR3 sequence: CASSLPAGAQYF. Here the CDR3 DNA reads TGTGCCAGCAGCCTCCCGGCCGGGGCCCAGTACTTC. The whole variable domain, remainder taken from reference TRBV28 and TRBJ2-5, is DVKVTQSSRYLVKRTGEKVFLECVQDMDHENMFWYRQDPGLGLRLIYFSYDVKMKEKGDIPEGYSVSREKKERFSLILESASTNQTSMYLCASSLPAGAQYFGPGTRLLVL.

V is TRBV18 and J is TRBJ2-6; D call uncertain. The CDR3 totals 16 residues. Trimming pared 3 bases from V and 0 bases from J, leaving 9 bases between. Germline V gives CDR1 KGHSH, CDR2 LQKENI. The CDR3 sequence: CASSPQVSSGANVLTF. CDR3 DNA sequence: TGTGCCAGCTCACCGCAGGTGAGCTCTGGGGCCAACGTCCTGACTTTC.